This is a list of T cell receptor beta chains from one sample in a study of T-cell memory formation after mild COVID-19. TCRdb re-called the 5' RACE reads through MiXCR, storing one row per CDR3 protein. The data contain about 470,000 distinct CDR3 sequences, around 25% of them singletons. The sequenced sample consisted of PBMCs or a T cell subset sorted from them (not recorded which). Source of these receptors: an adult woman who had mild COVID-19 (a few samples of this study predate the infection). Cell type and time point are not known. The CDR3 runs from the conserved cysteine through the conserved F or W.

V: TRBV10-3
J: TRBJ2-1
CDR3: CAISSGTSGSMSYNEQFF

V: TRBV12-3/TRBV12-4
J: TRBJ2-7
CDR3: CASSRDRTSYEQYF

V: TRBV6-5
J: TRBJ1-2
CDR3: CASSSDRSNYGYTF

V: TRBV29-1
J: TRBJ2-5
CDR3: CSVESPGRGETQYF

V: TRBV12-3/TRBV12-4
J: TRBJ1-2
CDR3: CASRLTTSFYGYTF

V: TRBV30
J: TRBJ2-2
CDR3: CAWSVGLTSSNTGELFF

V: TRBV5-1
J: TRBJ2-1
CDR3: CASTLGQVYNEQFF

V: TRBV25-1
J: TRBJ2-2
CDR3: CASSESGFWELFF

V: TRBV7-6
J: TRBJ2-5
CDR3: CASSLGQDTRWTQYF

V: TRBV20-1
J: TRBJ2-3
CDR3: CSARDHERGTDTQYF

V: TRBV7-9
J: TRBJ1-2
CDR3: CASSALTDREGGYTF

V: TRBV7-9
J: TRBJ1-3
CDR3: CASSYLGQVGDTIYF

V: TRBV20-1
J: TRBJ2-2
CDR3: CSAPRQGDTGELFF

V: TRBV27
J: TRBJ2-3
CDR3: CASSSFLLRGPTDTQYF

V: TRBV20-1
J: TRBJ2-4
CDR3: CSAVDLTGAPPLVKNIQYF

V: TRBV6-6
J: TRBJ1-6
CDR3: CAAVDRTSNSPLHF

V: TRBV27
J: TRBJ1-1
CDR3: CASSLSSWGDTEAFF

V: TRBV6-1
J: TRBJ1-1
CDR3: CASSEETGAVEAFF

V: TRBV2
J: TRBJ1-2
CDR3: CASSDRTGFSGYGYTF

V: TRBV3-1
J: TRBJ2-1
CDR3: CASSTIRDRQFF

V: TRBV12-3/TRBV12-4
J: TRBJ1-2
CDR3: CASSLSQGATGYTF

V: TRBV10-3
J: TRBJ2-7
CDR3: CAIRTPGERYDEQYF

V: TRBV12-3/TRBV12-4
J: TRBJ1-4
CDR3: CASSWGRGNEKLFF

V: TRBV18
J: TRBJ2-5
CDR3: CASSGGKGKETQYF

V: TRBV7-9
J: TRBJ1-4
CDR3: CASSLAPARGGEKLFF

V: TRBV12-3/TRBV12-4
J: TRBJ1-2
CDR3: CASSPGRGYTF

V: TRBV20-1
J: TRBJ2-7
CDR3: CSAGSSGSSYEQYF

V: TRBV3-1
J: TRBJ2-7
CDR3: CASSQGDRAPYEQYF

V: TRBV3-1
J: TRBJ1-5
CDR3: CASSPDGGSQPQHF

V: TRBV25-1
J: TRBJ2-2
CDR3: CASSEGSGELFF

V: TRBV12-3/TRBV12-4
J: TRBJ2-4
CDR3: CASSTLGLIDIQYF

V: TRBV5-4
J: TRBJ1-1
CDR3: CASTLTGAGTEAFF

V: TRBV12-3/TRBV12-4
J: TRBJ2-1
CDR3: CASSPRQGADEQFF

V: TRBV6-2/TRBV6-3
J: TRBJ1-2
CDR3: CASSGTLPNYGYTF

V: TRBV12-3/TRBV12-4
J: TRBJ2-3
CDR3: CASSFRGGASTDTQYF

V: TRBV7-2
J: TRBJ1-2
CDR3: CASSLDLSGPRWFGYTF

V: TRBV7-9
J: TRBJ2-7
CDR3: CASSTTDGHYEQYF

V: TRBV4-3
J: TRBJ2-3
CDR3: CASSQQYTDTQYF

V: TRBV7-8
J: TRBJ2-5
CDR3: CASSWTGRFQETQYF

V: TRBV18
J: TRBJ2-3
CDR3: CASSPPVTDTQYF

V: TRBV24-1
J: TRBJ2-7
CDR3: CATSDLDRGEQYF

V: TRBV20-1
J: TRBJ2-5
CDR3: CSASWDPRGTQYF

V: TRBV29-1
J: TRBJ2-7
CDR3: CSVRLAGGTQYF

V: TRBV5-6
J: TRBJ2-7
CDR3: CASSRAWEQYF

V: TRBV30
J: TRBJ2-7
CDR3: CAWSVPGQAYEQYF

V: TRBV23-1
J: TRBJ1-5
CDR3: CATDPDGNQPQHF

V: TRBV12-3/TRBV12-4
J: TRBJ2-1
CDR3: CASSLARRKQFF